These 22 T cell receptor beta chains were all obtained from the same sample, sequenced in a study of technical replicates of blood from a few donors. Generated by immunoSEQ multiplex PCR, the TCRdb table keeps only in-frame clones and is missing some. The sample holds roughly 81,000 clones, 70% to 90% seen once. The sequencing sample was made of PBMCs. The receptors stem from a human donor in good health. Some clones in this sample may be carry-over from other donors' samples.

The chain couples TRBV5-4 to TRBJ2-3; D unresolved. Trimming left V 2 bases short and J 0 bases short, with 13 bases between. This CDR3 has 16 amino acids. CDR1 is SGHNT, CDR2 YYREEE, per germline (reference sequence). The CDR3, as DNA: TGTGCCAGCAGCTTCCCCGAGGAAACGAGCACAGATACGCAGTATTTT. Its translation is CASSFPEETSTDTQYF.

This chain joins TRBV5-4 and TRBJ2-3; 15 bases agree with TRBD2. After removal of 4 bases from V and 0 bases from J, the junction contained 6 bases not matched to a gene. The CDR3 is made up of 18 amino acids. Germline CDR1 reads SGHNT; CDR2 reads YYREEE (reference sequence). CDR3 region: CASSPVGTSGGSTDTQYF. The CDR3 DNA reads as TGTGCCAGCAGCCCCGTTGGGACTAGCGGGGGGAGCACAGATACGCAGTATTTT.

Concerning this clone: Other nucleotide sequences from this sample produce the same CDR3. V and J are TRBV30 and TRBJ1-4, with D unclear. This CDR3 spans 11 amino acids. Germline V gene sequence: CDR1 GTSNPN, CDR2 SVGIG (reference sequence). The germline V and J ends were trimmed by 0 bases and 8 bases, with 4 bases remaining between them. CDR3 sequence reads: CAWSVREKLFF. In DNA form, the CDR3 reads TGTGCCTGGAGTGTCCGGGAAAAACTGTTTTTT.

V usage is TRBV15 and J usage is TRBJ2-2; possible D gene TRBD2, 7 bases. Trimming removed 1 base at V and 0 bases at J, with 15 bases between. This CDR3 spans 18 amino acids. CDR1 is LNHNV and CDR2 is YYDKDF in the germline V gene (reference sequence). In nucleotides, the CDR3 is TGTGCCACCAGCAGAGTTTCTCCGGGGGGCCCGAACACCGGGGAGCTGTTTTTT. It yields the protein CATSRVSPGGPNTGELFF.

The V call is TRBV5-1, the J call TRBJ2-3; a possible D gene is TRBD1 (5 bases). The CDR3 runs 14 residues. Trimming left V 0 bases short and J 0 bases short, with 5 bases between. Germline V gene data show CDR1 as SGHRS and CDR2 as YFSETQ. CDR3 sequence: CASSLGQSTDTQYF. CDR3 sequence (DNA): TGCGCCAGCAGCTTGGGACAGAGCACAGATACGCAGTATTTT.

V is TRBV7-2 and J is TRBJ2-5, with D possibly TRBD2 on 5 matching bases. V lost 4 bases to trimming and J lost 5 bases, with 17 bases between them. Germline CDR1 reads SGHTA; CDR2 reads FQGNSA. CDR3 length equals 15 residues. CDR3 amino acids: CASSWSPGGEETQYF. Written as DNA, the CDR3 is TGTGCCAGCAGCTGGTCGCCAGGTGGGGAGGAGACCCAGTACTTC.

This chain links TRBV11-2 with TRBJ2-7; TRBD1 matches at 7 bases. CDR3 length equals 14 residues. Germline values: CDR1 SGHAT, CDR2 FQNNGV. V was pared by 5 bases and J by 9 bases, with 13 bases of the junction left unmatched. The CDR3 nucleotides read TGTGCCAGCAGCATCGGGCAGGGGGTTACTGGGCAGTACTTC. The encoded protein is CASSIGQGVTGQYF.

V gene TRBV6-9 combines with J gene TRBJ2-5; D is possibly TRBD1 (5 bases). With 5 bases removed from V and 4 bases from J, the gap between germline ends came to 11 bases. CDR3 length: 13 amino acids. Germline CDR1 reads MNHGY; CDR2 reads SVAAGI. In DNA, the CDR3 is TGTGCCAGCAGTAAAGACAGCCCAGAGACCCAGTACTTC. Residues: CASSKDSPETQYF.

This clone was seen only a few times. V is TRBV18 and J is TRBJ1-2; D unresolved. Per germline, CDR1 KGHSH and CDR2 LQKENI. This CDR3 has 12 residues. Trimming pared 6 bases from V and 6 bases from J, leaving 11 bases between. The DNA of the CDR3 is TGTGCCAGCTCCCTCGTCGGGGATGGCTACACCTTC. This encodes CASSLVGDGYTF.

This chain connects TRBV2 to TRBJ1-2; D unclear. Germline CDR1 is SNHLY and CDR2 is FYNNEI. CDR3 length: 12 residues. The V and J ends lost 4 bases and 5 bases respectively, with 8 bases between them. The CDR3 protein is CASSVQQYGYTF. For the CDR3, the DNA is TGTGCCAGCAGTGTTCAACAGTATGGCTACACCTTC. Using reference TRBV2 and TRBJ1-2 for the parts outside the CDR3, the full variable domain is EPEVTQTPSHQVTQMGQEVILRCVPISNHLYFYWYRQILGQKVEFLVSFYNNEISEKSEIFDDQFSVERPDGSNFTLKIRSTKLEDSAMYFCASSVQQYGYTFGSGTRLTVV.

This chain uses TRBV9 with TRBJ1-1; maybe TRBD1 (6 bases). The V gene's germline CDR1 is SGDLS and CDR2 YYNGEE. The CDR3 contains 13 residues. Trimming took 2 bases from V and 3 from J, leaving 8 bases between them. CDR3 region: CASSVRGDTEAFF. The DNA for the CDR3 is TGTGCCAGCAGCGTCAGGGGAGACACTGAAGCTTTCTTT.

This chain joins TRBV5-3 and TRBJ1-5, with 8 bases that match TRBD1. TRBV5-3 is reported as an ORF; its role is uncertain. CDR3 length equals 12 residues. The trim removed 7 bases at V and 6 bases at J, leaving 3 bases unmatched. The CDR3 region is CARRQGSQPQHF. The CDR3 DNA reads TGTGCCAGACGACAGGGGAGTCAGCCCCAGCATTTT.

This clone was seen once. The chain couples TRBV9 to TRBJ2-6; D possibly corresponds to TRBD2 (7 bases). V lost 2 bases and J lost 3, with 15 bases in between. The CDR3 is made up of 17 amino acids. Germline V gives CDR1 SGDLS, CDR2 YYNGEE. The CDR3 DNA sequence: TGTGCCAGCAGCGTTAAGGGGGGGCTGGGTGGGGCCAACGTCCTGACTTTC. Translated, it gives CASSVKGGLGGANVLTF.

This clone was seen a handful of times. The chain joins TRBV10-1 to TRBJ2-5, with D possibly TRBD1 on 6 matching bases. The CDR3 totals 17 residues. The germline CDR1 and CDR2 sequences are WNHNN and SYGVQD (reference sequence). V lost 2 bases to trimming and J lost 1 base, with 17 bases between them. The CDR3 loop reads CASSEHSGVGGQETQYF. Written as DNA, the CDR3 is TGCGCCAGCAGTGAGCACTCAGGGGTCGGCGGCCAAGAGACCCAGTACTTC.

This clone was seen only once. This rearrangement joins TRBV30 to TRBJ2-1, with unresolved D. Per germline, CDR1 GTSNPN and CDR2 SVGIG (reference sequence). V was cut by 3 bases and J by 13 bases, with 10 bases left in between. The CDR3 sequence is 10 residues long. This CDR3 is CAWRHGTQFF. DNA for the CDR3: TGTGCCTGGAGGCACGGTACTCAGTTCTTC. Together with reference TRBV30 and TRBJ2-1, the CDR3 gives the full variable domain: SQTIHQWPATLVQPVGSPLSLECTVEGTSNPNLYWYRQAAGRGLQLLFYSVGIGQISSEVPQNLSASRPQDRQFILSSKKLLLSDSGFYLCAWRHGTQFFGPGTRLTVL.

This clone was found once. This sequence joins TRBV7-2 and TRBJ1-2; D unresolved. CDR1 is SGHTA and CDR2 is FQGNSA in the germline V gene. V gave up 3 bases and J gave up 5 bases, with 19 bases separating them. The CDR3 extends over 16 amino acids. CDR3 amino acids: CASSFAVRGNDYGYTF. The CDR3 coding sequence is TGTGCCAGCAGCTTTGCCGTGCGGGGAAACGATTATGGCTACACCTTC. Together with reference TRBV7-2 and TRBJ1-2, the CDR3 gives the full variable domain: GAGVSQSPSNKVTEKGKDVELRCDPISGHTALYWYRQSLGQGLEFLIYFQGNSAPDKSGLPSDRFSAERTGGSVSTLTIQRTQQEDSAVYLCASSFAVRGNDYGYTFGSGTRLTVV.

The chain carries TRBV6-5 and TRBJ2-7, with TRBD2 matching 9 bases. V was pared by 6 bases and J by 0 bases, with 3 bases of the junction left unmatched. This CDR3 comprises 14 residues. Germline V gene data show CDR1 as MNHEY and CDR2 as SVGAGI. The CDR3 protein is CASRAGGSSYEQYF. CDR3 bases: TGTGCCAGCAGGGCGGGAGGGAGCTCCTACGAGCAGTACTTC.

The genes are TRBV7-9 and TRBJ2-2; 8 bases agree with TRBD2. The CDR3 loop spans 15 amino acids. The trim removed 2 bases at V and 3 bases at J, leaving 2 bases unmatched. Germline loops: CDR1 SEHNR, CDR2 FQNEAQ (reference sequence). In DNA form, the CDR3 reads TGTGCCAGCAGCTTACTAGCGGGTGACACCGGGGAGCTGTTTTTT. Its translation is CASSLLAGDTGELFF. The entire variable domain, with the rest obtained from reference TRBV7-9 and TRBJ2-2, is as follows: DTGVSQNPRHKITKRGQNVTFRCDPISEHNRLYWYRQTLGQGPEFLTYFQNEAQLEKSRLLSDRFSAERPKGSFSTLEIQRTEQGDSAMYLCASSLLAGDTGELFFGEGSRLTVL.

The chain joins TRBV11-2 to TRBJ2-2, with D possibly being TRBD1 (5 bases). Germline V gives CDR1 SGHAT, CDR2 FQNNGV. Deletions cut 2 bases from V and 1 base from J, with 14 bases between. This CDR3 is built from 17 residues. DNA of the CDR3: TGTGCCAGCAGCTTAAATGGGGCAGCTTGGAACACCGGGGAGCTGTTTTTT. Its protein is CASSLNGAAWNTGELFF.

This clone was found a few times. This sequence joins TRBV7-2 and TRBJ1-6; the D is unclear. The CDR3 runs to 16 residues. Germline V lookup: CDR1 SGHTA, CDR2 FQGNSA. V gave up 5 bases and J gave up 7 bases, with 18 bases separating them. The DNA of the CDR3 is TGTGCCAGCAGCCGCGCCCCCATTGGACTGAATTCACCCCTCCACTTT. Translating gives CASSRAPIGLNSPLHF.

The chain couples TRBV29-1 to TRBJ2-5; D is unresolved. V lost 5 bases and J 5 bases, leaving 12 bases between the germline ends. Germline CDR1 and CDR2: SQVTM and ANQGSEA. The CDR3 is 12 amino acids. CDR3 protein: CSVQGPGETQYF. The CDR3 region has the DNA TGCAGCGTTCAAGGGCCCGGGGAGACCCAGTACTTC.

This clone was detected only once. The chain employs TRBV10-3 and TRBJ1-1; the match to TRBD1 covers 9 bases. Unmatched junction bases numbered 6, after V lost 3 bases and J lost 10 bases. Looked up from germline, CDR1 is ENHRY and CDR2 is SYGVKD. The CDR3 has 13 residues. The CDR3 reads CAISEGTGKGAFF. The CDR3 nucleotides are TGTGCCATCAGTGAAGGGACAGGGAAGGGAGCTTTCTTT.